This T cell receptor (beta chain) was identified in a study of blood T cell repertoires in COVID-19. Profiling relied on immunoSEQ multiplex PCR, and the TCRdb table lists in-frame clones only, not all of them. The sample carries about 190,000 clones, roughly 85% recorded once. Sequenced: peripheral blood. The receptor's source is a young woman with acute or convalescent COVID-19.

The CDR3 region has the DNA TGTGCCAGTAGTATTGGAGGGAGGGATCAGCCCCAGCATTTT. Its translation is CASSIGGRDQPQHF. The J gene is TRBJ1-5, the V gene TRBV19, with D unresolved. CDR1 is LNHDA and CDR2 is SQIVND in the germline V gene (reference sequence). CDR3 size: 14 residues. V was shortened by 3 bases and J by 5 bases, with 11 bases between the two germline ends.